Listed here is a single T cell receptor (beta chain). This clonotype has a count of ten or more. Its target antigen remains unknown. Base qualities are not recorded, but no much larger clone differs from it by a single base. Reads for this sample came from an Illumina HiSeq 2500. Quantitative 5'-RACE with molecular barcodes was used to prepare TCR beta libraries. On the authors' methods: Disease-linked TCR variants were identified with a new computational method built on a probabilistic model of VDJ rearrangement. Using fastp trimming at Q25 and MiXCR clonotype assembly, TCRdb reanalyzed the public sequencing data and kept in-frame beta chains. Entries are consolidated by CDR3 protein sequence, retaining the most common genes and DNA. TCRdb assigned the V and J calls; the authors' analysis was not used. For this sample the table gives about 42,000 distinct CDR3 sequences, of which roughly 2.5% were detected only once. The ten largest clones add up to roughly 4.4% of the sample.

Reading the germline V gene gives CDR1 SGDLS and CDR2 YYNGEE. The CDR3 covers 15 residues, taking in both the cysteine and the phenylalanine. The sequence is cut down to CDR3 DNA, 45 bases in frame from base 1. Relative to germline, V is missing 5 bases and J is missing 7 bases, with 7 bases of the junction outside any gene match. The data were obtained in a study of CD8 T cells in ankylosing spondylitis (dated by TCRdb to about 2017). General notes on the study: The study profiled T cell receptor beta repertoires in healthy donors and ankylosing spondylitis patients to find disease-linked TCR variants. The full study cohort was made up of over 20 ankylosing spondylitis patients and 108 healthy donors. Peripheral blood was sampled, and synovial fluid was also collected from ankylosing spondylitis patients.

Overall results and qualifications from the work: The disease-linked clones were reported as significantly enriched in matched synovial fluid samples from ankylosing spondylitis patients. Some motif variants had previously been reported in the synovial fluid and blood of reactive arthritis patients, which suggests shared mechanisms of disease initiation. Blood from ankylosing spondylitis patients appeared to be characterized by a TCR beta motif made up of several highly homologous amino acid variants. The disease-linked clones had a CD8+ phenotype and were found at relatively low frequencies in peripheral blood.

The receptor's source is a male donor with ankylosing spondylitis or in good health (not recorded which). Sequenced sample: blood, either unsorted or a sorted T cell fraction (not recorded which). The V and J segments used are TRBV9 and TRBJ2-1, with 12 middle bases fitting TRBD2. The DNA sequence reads TGTGCCAGCAGTCCAGGACTAGCGGGACAAAATGAGCAGTTCTTC. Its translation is CASSPGLAGQNEQFF.